These 20 T cell receptor beta chains originate from one sample sequenced in a study of OX40 agonist ivuxolimab in advanced cancers. Method: immunoSEQ multiplex PCR; TCRdb's copy keeps in-frame clones and lacks some. The sample lists over 60,000 clones; over 75% were seen once. Sequences were derived from CD4+ or CD8+ T cells sorted from blood, sampled in a trial of the OX40 agonist ivuxolimab. The receptor set was obtained from an adult with an advanced solid tumor such as melanoma, head and neck, liver or kidney cancer.

The gene calls are TRBV11-1 and TRBJ2-3; 9 positions agree with TRBD2. Germline CDR1 SGHAT, CDR2 FQDESV (reference sequence). The CDR3 covers 17 residues. The V segment lost 2 bases and the J segment 0 bases; nucleotides outside the gene matches: 6. CDR3 in amino acids: CASSLSASGASTDTQYF. The CDR3 DNA follows: TGTGCCAGCAGCTTATCGGCTAGCGGGGCTAGCACAGATACGCAGTATTTT.

This sequence joins TRBV5-6 and TRBJ1-3; D is undetermined. The CDR3 is 15 amino acids. Trimming cost V 2 bases and J 0 bases, with 9 bases left between them. Germline CDR1 reads SGHDT; CDR2 reads YYEEEE. CDR3 region: CASSFSQSSGNTIYF. CDR3 bases: TGTGCCAGCAGCTTCTCTCAGTCCTCTGGAAACACCATATATTTT.

The rearrangement joins TRBV4-1 to TRBJ2-7, with D tentatively TRBD1 (5 bases). Germline CDR1 is MGHRA and CDR2 is YSYEKL. The V gene lost 0 bases and the J gene lost 5 bases, with 14 bases spanning the gap. CDR3 length: 15 amino acids. The CDR3 protein is CASSQDRRGLDEQYF. The CDR3 DNA is TGCGCCAGCAGCCAAGATAGAAGGGGATTGGACGAGCAGTACTTC.

CDR3 loop: CASSLGGGNQPQHF. CDR3 nucleotides: TGTGCCAGCAGCTTAGGAGGGGGCAATCAGCCCCAGCATTTT. The V gene is TRBV7-9, the J gene TRBJ1-5; D possibly corresponds to TRBD1 (5 bases). Germline values: CDR1 SEHNR, CDR2 FQNEAQ (reference sequence). Trimming pared 1 base from V and 2 bases from J, leaving 6 bases between. This CDR3 contains 14 residues.

The sample holds a few counts of this clone. J is TRBJ1-1 and V is TRBV10-2, with D perhaps matching TRBD1 (5 bases). Trimming stripped 10 bases from V and 1 base from J, with 10 bases between. The germline gives CDR1 WSHSY, CDR2 SAAADI. The CDR3 spans 12 residues. The CDR3: CAIPTANTEAFF. CDR3 DNA: TGCGCCATCCCGACAGCGAACACTGAAGCTTTCTTT.

V and J are TRBV19 and TRBJ2-1, with 10 positions matching TRBD2. Germline V CDR1 and CDR2: LNHDA, SQIVND (reference sequence). CDR3 length: 15 residues. Germline trimming cut 5 bases from V and 6 bases from J; bases unmatched to any gene: 7. Written as DNA, the CDR3 is TGTGCCAGTAGTCCCCCTAGCGGGAGCGTCAATGAGCAGTTCTTC. It specifies CASSPPSGSVNEQFF.

The V call is TRBV15, the J call TRBJ1-4; D is possibly TRBD1 (6 bases). V was clipped by 1 base and J by 8 bases, with 11 bases between them. The V gene's germline CDR1 is LNHNV and CDR2 YYDKDF (reference sequence). This CDR3 has 14 amino acids. CDR3 coding DNA: TGTGCCACCAGCAGAGGAGGGGGGAGCGAAAAACTGTTTTTT. Translated, it gives CATSRGGGSEKLFF.

The chain joins TRBV28 to TRBJ1-5, with TRBD1 identical over 8 bases. CDR1 and CDR2 (germline): MDHEN, SYDVKM. The CDR3 runs 14 residues. V lost 5 bases and J lost 2; bases outside the gene matches: 2. CDR3 bases: TGTGCCAGCAGTGCGGGACAGGGCAATCAGCCCCAGCATTTT. This sequence encodes CASSAGQGNQPQHF.

The count of this clone is one. The chain uses TRBV5-1 and TRBJ2-5, with 7 bases aligning to TRBD2. The J segment lost 2 bases and the V segment lost 5 bases, leaving 9 bases of the junction unmatched. The CDR3 runs 15 residues. Germline loops: CDR1 SGHRS, CDR2 YFSETQ. CDR3 protein: CASRPTSSPQETQYF. As DNA, the CDR3 is TGCGCCAGCAGACCGACTAGCAGCCCTCAAGAGACCCAGTACTTC.

The genes are TRBV19 and TRBJ1-5; tentative D call: TRBD1 (5 bases). This CDR3 is built from 15 residues. CDR1 is LNHDA and CDR2 is SQIVND in the germline V gene (reference sequence). With 6 bases removed from V and 0 bases from J, the gap between germline ends came to 12 bases. The CDR3 bases are TGTGCCAGTAGACTAACAGGTAATAGCAATCAGCCCCAGCATTTT. The encoded protein is CASRLTGNSNQPQHF.

The gene calls are TRBV27 and TRBJ2-3; 10 bases align to TRBD2. CDR1 and CDR2 from the germline V gene are MNHEY and SMNVEV (reference sequence). This CDR3 is 16 amino acids long. Trimming at V came to 3 bases and at J to 3 bases, leaving 6 bases not matched to a gene. CDR3 in amino acids: CASSLVASGGTDTQYF. CDR3 DNA sequence: TGTGCCAGCAGTTTGGTGGCTAGCGGGGGAACAGATACGCAGTATTTT.

J is TRBJ2-1 and V is TRBV6-5; possibly TRBD2 for D (6 bases). V was pared by 6 bases and J by 4 bases, with 16 bases between. The CDR3 is made up of 15 amino acids. Per the germline V gene, CDR1 is MNHEY and CDR2 is SVGAGI. CDR3 residues: CASRNGLLTYNEQFF. CDR3 DNA sequence: TGTGCCAGCAGAAATGGACTACTAACTTACAATGAGCAGTTCTTC.

The chain is built from TRBV6-5 and TRBJ2-5; D might be TRBD1 or TRBD2, each matching 5 bases. This CDR3 is built from 13 residues. The germline CDR1 and CDR2 sequences are MNHEY and SVGAGI. The V end was cut by 8 bases, the J end by 5 bases, with 15 bases between. DNA of the CDR3: TGTGCCAGCCGAGGGCAGGGCCGGGAGACCCAGTACTTC. Translating gives CASRGQGRETQYF.

The chain has TRBV6-4 and TRBJ2-1; 10 bases line up with TRBD2. After removal of 6 bases from V and 6 bases from J, the junction contained 8 bases not matched to a gene. The CDR3 totals 15 residues. CDR1 is MRHNA, CDR2 SNTAGT, per germline. This CDR3 is CASRAAGGLANEQFF. The CDR3 region has the DNA TGTGCCAGCAGGGCAGCGGGAGGGTTGGCCAATGAGCAGTTCTTC.

V is TRBV14 and J is TRBJ1-1, with D unresolved. Germline-derived CDR1 and CDR2 are SGHDN and FVKESK. Trimming took 1 base from V and 2 from J, leaving 5 bases between them. The CDR3 contains 13 residues. The CDR3 sequence: CASSQAENTEAFF. The DNA for the CDR3 is TGTGCCAGCAGCCAAGCTGAAAACACTGAAGCTTTCTTT.

The V and J genes are TRBV9 and TRBJ2-7; 7 positions match TRBD1. V was clipped by 2 bases and J by 1 base; unmatched bases: 6. Per germline, CDR1 SGDLS and CDR2 YYNGEE. This CDR3 is 15 amino acids long. Here the CDR3 DNA reads TGTGCCAGCAGCGTCACTGGGACAGAGTCCTACGAGCAGTACTTC. Protein sequence: CASSVTGTESYEQYF.

This rearrangement joins TRBV19 to TRBJ2-5; D tentatively fits TRBD1 or TRBD2 (7 bases each). The CDR3 is made up of 13 amino acids. V lost 6 bases and J 5 bases, leaving 13 bases between the germline ends. Germline V CDR1 and CDR2: LNHDA, SQIVND (reference sequence). CDR3 in DNA: TGTGCCAGTAGAAGACAGGGAGGGGAGACCCAGTACTTC. This codes for CASRRQGGETQYF.

This chain joins TRBV28 and TRBJ2-2; perhaps D is TRBD1 or TRBD2 (5 bases each). The CDR3 totals 15 residues. V shed 6 bases and J shed 2 bases, with 13 bases lying between them. Germline-derived CDR1 and CDR2 are MDHEN and SYDVKM. This CDR3 reads CASRPGTVNTGELFF. CDR3 in DNA: TGTGCCAGCAGACCCGGGACGGTTAACACCGGGGAGCTGTTTTTT.

The gene calls are TRBV29-1 and TRBJ1-5, with 8 positions matching TRBD1. Germline assignment: CDR1 SQVTM and CDR2 ANQGSEA. V trimming: 5 bases; J trimming: 3 bases; junction bases outside the gene matches: 6. The CDR3 spans 14 residues. The CDR3 DNA sequence: TGCAGCGTTTCGTCAGGGGGCCCCAATCAGCCCCAGCATTTT. Residues: CSVSSGGPNQPQHF.

The chain is built from TRBV11-2 and TRBJ2-5, with a weak D call TRBD1 (7 bases). This CDR3 is built from 16 residues. Germline assignment: CDR1 SGHAT and CDR2 FQNNGV. The ends were cut back, 0 bases at V and 6 bases at J, with 17 bases in the middle. CDR3 sequence (DNA): TGTGCCAGCAGCTTAGATCCAAGAGCAGGGGGGCAGACCCAGTACTTC. Protein: CASSLDPRAGGQTQYF.